Below are 11 T cell receptor beta chains sequenced from a single sample in a study of blood T cells in healthy people across ages. For the second PCR, which ran for about 6 to 11 cycles, a sample-barcoded 5' primer and a J-beta primer mix were used. MiXCR was run by TCRdb on the 5' RACE reads, yielding one entry per CDR3 protein. This repertoire shows around 990,000 distinct CDR3 sequences, around 25% found once; its top ten account for 0.65% to 0.95%. Separately, the same data were catalogued under a study of T cells of mothers and their children.

The sequenced sample was blood. The source is a girl aged 2-10 years in good health.

There are a few counts of this clonotype. DNA for the CDR3: TGCAGTGCTAGTGGGCTAGCGGGGAACTCCTACAATGAGCAGTTCTTC. This translates into CSASGLAGNSYNEQFF. J is TRBJ2-1 and V is TRBV20-1; TRBD2 matches at 9 bases. Germline values: CDR1 DFQATT, CDR2 SNEGSKA (reference sequence). This CDR3 region has 16 residues. The junction had 6 bases not matched to a gene; V was cut back by 3 bases and J by 0 bases.

V and J are TRBV9 and TRBJ1-4, with no clear D. V lost 3 bases and J 0 bases, leaving 3 bases between the germline ends. The CDR3 runs 13 residues. Per germline, CDR1 SGDLS and CDR2 YYNGEE. The CDR3 region is CASSAPTNEKLFF. The CDR3 DNA reads as TGTGCCAGCAGCGCCCCAACTAATGAAAAACTGTTTTTT.

In the case of this clonotype: The junction shows a germline mismatch at one end, possibly a read error. V usage is TRBV12-3 or TRBV12-4 and J usage is TRBJ1-1, with 8 bases lining up with TRBD1. The CDR3 has 14 residues. The CDR3 DNA is TGTACCAGCAGTCTCGACAGGGGAGTCACTGAAGCTTTCTTT. It yields the protein CTSSLDRGVTEAFF.

This clonotype was seen more than once but under ten times. This rearrangement joins TRBV10-3 to TRBJ2-5; the D is unclear. The end of the DNA fits TRBJ2-1 better, so the J call may be wrong. The CDR3 length is 11 residues. Germline CDR1 is ENHRY and CDR2 is SYGVKD. In DNA form, the CDR3 reads TGTGCCATCAGTGAGTCGGATGAGCAGTTCTTC. Its translation is CAISESDEQFF.

V usage is TRBV6-6 and J usage is TRBJ2-2, with D uncertain. V was pared by 11 bases and J by 1 base, with 11 bases between. The length of the CDR3 is 13 residues. Germline assignment: CDR1 MNHNY and CDR2 SVGAGI (reference sequence). The CDR3: CAVLAVNTGELFF. The CDR3 nucleotides are TGTGCCGTACTCGCGGTGAACACCGGGGAGCTGTTTTTT.

This clonotype was seen a few times. This chain links TRBV5-6 with TRBJ2-4; D is uncertain. CDR1 is SGHDT and CDR2 is YYEEEE in the germline V gene. The CDR3 is made up of 11 amino acids. The V and J ends lost 7 bases and 5 bases respectively, with 7 bases between them. The CDR3 loop reads CASQDENIQYF. CDR3 DNA sequence: TGTGCCAGCCAAGACGAAAACATTCAGTACTTC.

The rearrangement uses TRBV14 and TRBJ2-5; D is possibly TRBD1 (5 bases). The J call may not be correct, given that the DNA end is closer to TRBJ2-1. The length of the CDR3 is 17 residues. Per the germline V gene, CDR1 is SGHDN and CDR2 is FVKESK. The CDR3 DNA is TGTGCCAGCAGCCCAGGGTTTGGGGATCCGGGTCTCAATGAGCAGTTCTTC. It yields the protein CASSPGFGDPGLNEQFF.

This chain uses TRBV29-1 with TRBJ2-5; no definite D call. Near its end, the DNA agrees better with TRBJ2-1, so the J call may be wrong. This CDR3 contains 13 residues. Germline V lookup: CDR1 SQVTM, CDR2 ANQGSEA. The CDR3 loop reads CSVLGQELVEQFF. The CDR3 bases are TGCAGCGTTCTAGGGCAGGAGTTGGTTGAGCAGTTCTTC.

This clonotype was seen a few times. The chain links TRBV6-5 to TRBJ1-6, with no clear D. Germline V lookup: CDR1 MNHEY, CDR2 SVGAGI. The CDR3 spans 13 residues. V shed 7 bases and J shed 3 bases, with 7 bases lying between them. The CDR3 coding sequence is TGTGCCAGCAATGCGGGCTATAATTCACCCCTCCACTTT. Encoded protein: CASNAGYNSPLHF.

The V and J genes are TRBV7-9 and TRBJ1-5; weak D call: TRBD1 (6 bases). The CDR3 totals 15 residues. V lost 0 bases to trimming and J lost 4 bases, with 10 bases between them. Germline-derived CDR1 and CDR2 are SEHNR and FQNEAQ (reference sequence). The CDR3 protein is CASSLAQGNNQPQHF. Written as DNA, the CDR3 is TGTGCCAGCAGCTTAGCACAGGGAAATAATCAGCCCCAGCATTTT.

This clonotype was seen more than once but under ten times. The genes are TRBV20-1 and TRBJ2-4; D might be TRBD2 (5 bases). The germline gives CDR1 DFQATT, CDR2 SNEGSKA (reference sequence). CDR3 length: 14 residues. V was clipped by 2 bases and J by 2 bases, with 10 bases between them. In DNA form, the CDR3 reads TGCAGTGCTAGACACGGGGATTCCAAAAACATTCAGTACTTC. Translated, it gives CSARHGDSKNIQYF.